Below, one T cell receptor (beta chain) is given with its context. This clonotype was counted a few times. Its antigen remains undetermined. There are no base qualities to consult, and no much larger clone falls within one base. Sequencing was carried out with an Illumina HiSeq 2500. Quantitative 5'-RACE with molecular barcodes was the method used to prepare the TCR beta libraries. Processing in the source paper ran as follows. A new computational method based on a probabilistic model of VDJ rearrangement was used to identify disease-linked TCR variants. The public reads were reanalyzed by TCRdb: fastp trimming at Q25, MiXCR alignment, in-frame beta chains only. Under each unique CDR3 protein, matching rows form one entry showing the most common genes and DNA. These V and J calls originate from TCRdb's pipeline instead of the authors' own analysis. For this sample there are over 700,000 distinct CDR3 sequences; roughly 19% appear just once. Of the sample, about 20% is held by the ten largest clones.

These data belong to a study of CD8 T cells in ankylosing spondylitis (dated by TCRdb to about 2017). Turning to the overall study: The study set out to find disease-linked TCR variants by profiling T cell receptor beta repertoires in ankylosing spondylitis patients and healthy donors. In total, the full study cohort was made up of over a hundred healthy donors and about two dozen ankylosing spondylitis patients. Samples of peripheral blood were taken, and for ankylosing spondylitis patients, synovial fluid was collected as well.

The CDR3, from cysteine to phenylalanine, totals 13 residues. CDR3 DNA is the only sequence kept; it has 39 bases, read in frame from the first base. Trimming takes 6 bases from V and 0 bases from J, and the germline ends sit 6 bases apart. Taken from the germline V gene, the CDR1 and CDR2 loops are MNHNS and SASEGT. The study at large found these results: In peripheral blood, the disease-linked clones were found at relatively low frequencies and had a CD8+ phenotype. The disease-linked clones were reported to be significantly enriched in matched synovial fluid samples from ankylosing spondylitis patients. Some of the motif variants had been reported before in the synovial fluid and blood of reactive arthritis patients, a finding that suggests common disease-initiation mechanisms. A TCR beta motif made up of several highly homologous amino acid variants appeared to be characteristic of blood from ankylosing spondylitis patients.

The source of this sequence is a male donor with ankylosing spondylitis. The chain is made from TRBV6-1 and TRBJ1-3; the D gene remains uncertain. Sequencing was performed on blood, either unsorted or a sorted T cell fraction (not recorded which). CDR3 region: CASRPVSGNTIYF. The base sequence is TGTGCCAGCAGGCCAGTCTCTGGAAACACCATATATTTT.